The source of this T cell receptor (beta chain) is a study of T cell responses to AZD1222 COVID-19 vaccine. Sequencing used immunoSEQ multiplex PCR; TCRdb keeps in-frame clones, though not all of them. The sample holds tens of thousands of clones; 89% are singletons and the top ten take about 9%. Germline V gives CDR1 SGHAT, CDR2 FQNNGV. The V end lost 8 bases, the J end lost 7 bases, and 14 bases lay between the germline ends. The CDR3 is made up of 13 amino acids. Points on this clone: What it binds is not known.

General study points: Repertoire sampling happened only post peak T cell response. The sample set comprised mostly white British donors with more females, and clonal diversity was possibly underestimated.

This sequence joins TRBV11-2 and TRBJ1-4, with D possibly being TRBD1 (6 bases). Sequencing was performed on peripheral blood, taken 28 days after the second AZD1222 dose. The sequence derives from an adult who received the AZD1222 COVID-19 vaccine. The CDR3 loop is CASRRTESEKLFF. The CDR3 DNA follows: TGTGCCAGCCGAAGGACAGAAAGTGAAAAACTGTTTTTT.